Shown below are 31 T cell receptor beta chains from a single sample sequenced in a study of tumor-infiltrating lymphocytes in primary liver carcinoma. Germline DNA was also extracted, while the blood RNA originated from unsorted whole blood. TCR beta cDNA was made from around 460 ng total RNA with a constant-region primer. ARM-PCR was slightly modified, and three nested multiplex PCR rounds with it gave rise to the TCR beta libraries. Researchers ran the first two PCR rounds for roughly 10 cycles each with TRBV1-TRBV30 forward primers and a C-beta reverse primer. Each CDR3 protein gets one entry after TCRdb re-called the multiplex PCR reads with MiXCR. The data show 150,000 to 200,000 distinct CDR3 sequences, approximately 60% seen once. Specimen: peripheral blood. Source of these receptors: a man aged 35 to 55 with primary liver carcinoma and hepatitis B virus infection.

This clonotype was detected many times. The V gene is TRBV29-1, the J gene TRBJ1-3; D is undetermined. Germline lookup yields CDR1 SQVTM and CDR2 ANQGSEA. The CDR3 totals 8 residues. V dropped 7 bases and J dropped 8 bases, with 3 bases sitting between them. CDR3 DNA sequence: TGCAGCGCGGACACCATATATTTT. Translated: CSADTIYF.

This clonotype was found once. The genes are TRBV5-4 and TRBJ2-1; 11 nucleotides match TRBD2. The germline V gene encodes CDR1 SGHNT and CDR2 YYREEE (reference sequence). This CDR3 contains 15 residues. V was pared by 2 bases and J by 8 bases, with 6 bases of the junction left unmatched. CDR3: CASSLGTSGYDEQFF. In DNA form, the CDR3 reads TGTGCCAGCAGCTTAGGGACTAGCGGTTACGATGAGCAGTTCTTC.

A remark on this clonotype: The junction and the germline gene differ at one end; a read error may be behind it. This sequence joins TRBV11-2 and TRBJ2-6, with D perhaps TRBD2 (5 bases). Germline CDR1 is SGHAT and CDR2 is FQNNGV. The CDR3 has 18 amino acids. This CDR3 reads CASSVLGGFLSGTNVLTF. Written as DNA, the CDR3 is TGTGCCAGCAGCGTGTTGGGCGGGTTCCTCTCTGGGACCAACGTCCTGACTTTC.

J is TRBJ2-1 and V is TRBV29-1; the match to TRBD1 covers 7 bases. Germline-derived CDR1 and CDR2 are SQVTM and ANQGSEA. The V segment lost 6 bases and the J segment 7 bases; nucleotides outside the gene matches: 9. The CDR3 is made up of 13 amino acids. The CDR3 spells CSVAVQGWNEQFF. Here the CDR3 DNA reads TGCAGCGTCGCCGTACAGGGGTGGAATGAGCAGTTCTTC.

The chain recombines TRBV5-5 with TRBJ2-7; maybe TRBD1 (6 bases). This CDR3 region has 16 residues. Germline V gives CDR1 SGHKS, CDR2 YYEKEE (reference sequence). The V end was cut by 5 bases, the J end by 3 bases, with 21 bases between. The CDR3 protein is CASSPGTGDTFYEQYF. Written as DNA, the CDR3 is TGTGCCAGCAGTCCAGGTACTGGGGACACCTTCTACGAGCAGTACTTC.

This clonotype was seen many times. The chain employs TRBV6-5 and TRBJ2-1; D gene ambiguous. The V and J ends lost 2 bases and 5 bases respectively, with 7 bases between them. CDR1 and CDR2 from the germline V gene are MNHEY and SVGAGI. CDR3 length: 13 amino acids. CDR3 bases: TGTGCCAGCAGTTACACTGGCAACAATGAGCAGTTCTTC. This sequence encodes CASSYTGNNEQFF.

This chain joins TRBV10-3 and TRBJ2-5; 7 bases agree with TRBD2. Germline V gene data show CDR1 as ENHRY and CDR2 as SYGVKD. V gave up 4 bases and J gave up 3 bases; unmatched junction bases: 5. The CDR3 runs 14 residues. The CDR3: CAISVRSGEETQYF. Written as DNA, the CDR3 is TGTGCCATCAGTGTGAGGAGCGGGGAAGAGACCCAGTACTTC.

On this clonotype itself: A junction end diverges from the germline sequence, so it may reflect a read error. J is TRBJ2-1 and V is TRBV14; TRBD2 is a possible D gene (5 bases). The germline CDR1 and CDR2 sequences are SGHDN and FVKESK. The CDR3 sequence is 13 residues long. CDR3 residues: CAISQTLGSDQFF. CDR3 bases: TGTGCCATCAGCCAGACCTTGGGGAGTGATCAGTTCTTC.

This clonotype was seen at least ten times. The rearrangement joins TRBV11-2 to TRBJ2-1; TRBD2 is a possible D gene (6 bases). V was cut by 5 bases and J by 7 bases, with 21 bases left in between. The CDR3 length is 16 residues. Germline values: CDR1 SGHAT, CDR2 FQNNGV. In nucleotides, the CDR3 is TGTGCCAGCAGCGCAACTTGGACGGGAGTCGGGAATGAGCAGTTCTTC. Translation gives CASSATWTGVGNEQFF.

This clonotype was recorded at least ten times. The J gene is TRBJ2-1, the V gene TRBV4-1, with 10 bases lining up with TRBD2. Germline V CDR1 and CDR2: MGHRA, YSYEKL. V dropped 3 bases and J dropped 7; count of bases not matched to a gene: 9. This CDR3 spans 16 amino acids. CDR3 amino acids: CASSQRALAGANEQFF. DNA for the CDR3: TGCGCCAGCAGCCAGAGGGCCCTAGCGGGGGCGAATGAGCAGTTCTTC.

With respect to this clonotype: This may come from a read error, since a much larger clone is one base off. The CDR3 loop is CASSAPGLAGRNEQSF. In DNA form, the CDR3 reads TGTGCCAGCAGCGCCCCGGGACTAGCGGGTCGCAATGAGCAGTCCTTC. The V and J genes are TRBV11-2 and TRBJ2-1; 12 bases fit TRBD2. This CDR3 contains 16 residues. The germline gives CDR1 SGHAT, CDR2 FQNNGV.

Remarks on this clonotype: One junction end does not reproduce the germline sequence, and a read error may be involved. The rearrangement uses TRBV4-1 and TRBJ1-2; D gene uncertain. This CDR3 contains 15 residues. CDR1 is MGHRA, CDR2 YSYEKL, per germline. In DNA, the CDR3 is TGCGCCAGAAGCCAAGATGGTAGGGATAACTATGGCTACACCTTC. Protein product: CARSQDGRDNYGYTF.

This clonotype occurred many times. V gene TRBV4-2 combines with J gene TRBJ2-2; D ambiguous. Germline V gives CDR1 LGHNA, CDR2 YNFKEQ. Trimming stripped 0 bases from V and 3 bases from J, with 11 bases between. There are 16 residues in the CDR3. The CDR3 region is CASSQDHRVDTGELFF. CDR3 sequence (DNA): TGTGCCAGCAGCCAAGATCATCGAGTCGACACCGGGGAGCTGTTTTTT.

The chain employs TRBV5-4 and TRBJ2-1, with TRBD1 identical over 10 bases. Germline CDR1 and CDR2: SGHNT and YYREEE (reference sequence). The trim removed 4 bases at V and 9 bases at J, leaving 7 bases unmatched. The CDR3 consists of 14 residues. The CDR3 sequence: CASSADRGIGEQFF. As DNA, the CDR3 is TGTGCCAGCAGCGCGGACAGGGGGATTGGTGAGCAGTTCTTC. Variable domain in full (rest from reference TRBV5-4 and TRBJ2-1): ETGVTQSPTHLIKTRGQQVTLRCSSQSGHNTVSWYQQALGQGPQFIFQYYREEENGRGNFPPRFSGLQFPNYSSELNVNALELDDSALYLCASSADRGIGEQFFGPGTRLTVL.

This chain links TRBV6-5 with TRBJ2-1, with 12 nucleotides matching TRBD1. The junction had 7 bases not matched to a gene; V was cut back by 6 bases and J by 7 bases. Germline V gene sequence: CDR1 MNHEY, CDR2 SVGAGI. The CDR3 sequence is 15 residues long. The CDR3 spells CASSSGQGARNEQFF. The CDR3 nucleotides are TGTGCCAGCAGCTCGGGACAGGGGGCCCGAAATGAGCAGTTCTTC.

The rearrangement uses TRBV7-9 and TRBJ1-4; D remains unclear. The CDR3 extends over 16 amino acids. Per the germline V gene, CDR1 is SEHNR and CDR2 is FQNEAQ (reference sequence). Trimming stripped 0 bases from V and 8 bases from J, with 16 bases between. This chain's CDR3 is CASSLARASSGEKLFF. CDR3 DNA sequence: TGTGCCAGCAGCTTAGCGCGGGCCTCCTCGGGGGAAAAACTGTTTTTT.

This clonotype occurred a few times. The chain links TRBV5-6 to TRBJ1-2; D is unclear. Trimming cost V 2 bases and J 0 bases, with 11 bases left between them. The CDR3 is 15 residues long. Germline lookup yields CDR1 SGHDT and CDR2 YYEEEE. CDR3 protein: CASSFLSGANYGYTF. The CDR3 DNA reads as TGTGCCAGCAGCTTTTTATCCGGGGCTAACTATGGCTACACCTTC.

The genes are TRBV4-2 and TRBJ2-2; 8 bases fit TRBD2. The CDR3 length is 17 residues. The V gene's germline CDR1 is LGHNA and CDR2 YNFKEQ. J gave up 8 bases and V 0 bases, and 11 bases lay outside the gene matches. This CDR3 reads CASSQDMVAGSKGELFF. The CDR3 nucleotides are TGTGCCAGCAGCCAAGATATGGTAGCGGGGTCCAAGGGGGAGCTGTTTTTT.

The chain links TRBV12-3 or TRBV12-4 to TRBJ2-7; no reliable D call. With 8 bases removed from V and 6 bases from J, the gap between germline ends came to 11 bases. This CDR3 region has 11 residues. Here the CDR3 DNA reads TGTGCCAGCGGCCGCGTGCGCGAGCAGTACTTC. Amino acids: CASGRVREQYF.

On this clonotype: A much larger clone lies one base from this, so it may be a read error. J is TRBJ2-5 and V is TRBV29-1, with 13 nucleotides matching TRBD2. Per germline, CDR1 SQVTM and CDR2 ANQGSEA. The CDR3 has 14 amino acids. CDR3 sequence reads: CSVGLAGGQETQHF. CDR3 sequence (DNA): TGCAGCGTTGGACTAGCGGGAGGACAAGAGACCCAGCACTTC.

This clonotype was seen repeatedly, ten times or more. The chain uses TRBV4-1 and TRBJ2-7, with 9 bases identical to TRBD2. The CDR3 is 15 amino acids. V was clipped by 0 bases and J by 4 bases; unmatched bases: 4. Germline CDR1 reads MGHRA; CDR2 reads YSYEKL. The CDR3 here is CASSQDHSGRYEQYF. For the CDR3, the DNA is TGCGCCAGCAGCCAAGATCACAGCGGGAGGTACGAGCAGTACTTC.

Worth noting for this clonotype: This may be a read error, as it is one base from a much larger clone. The rearrangement links TRBV29-1 to TRBJ2-7; 11 positions agree with TRBD1. The CDR3 extends over 12 amino acids. Germline V lookup: CDR1 SQVTM, CDR2 ANQGSEA. The ends lost 4 bases at V and 5 bases at J; junction bases unmatched: 1. CDR3 region: CSVGTGGDEQYF. The CDR3 DNA is TGCAGCGTTGGGACAGGGGGCGACGAGCAGTACTTC.

This clonotype was detected a few times. The chain is built from TRBV5-6 and TRBJ2-1, with 8 nucleotides matching TRBD2. J gave up 3 bases and V 4 bases, and 3 bases lay outside the gene matches. CDR1 is SGHDT, CDR2 YYEEEE, per germline. The CDR3 is 14 amino acids. CDR3 protein: CASSPGTSYNEQFF. For the CDR3, the DNA is TGTGCCAGCAGCCCTGGGACTAGCTACAATGAGCAGTTCTTC.

This clonotype was seen at least ten times. The chain joins TRBV5-4 to TRBJ2-1; 8 bases map to TRBD2. V was clipped by 4 bases and J by 5 bases; unmatched bases: 8. CDR3 length: 15 residues. Germline loops: CDR1 SGHNT, CDR2 YYREEE (reference sequence). The chain's CDR3 is CASSPGLARDNEQFF. In DNA form, the CDR3 reads TGTGCCAGCAGCCCCGGACTAGCCCGAGACAATGAGCAGTTCTTC.

The rearrangement links TRBV29-1 to TRBJ1-5; 8 bases match TRBD1. The length of the CDR3 is 13 residues. The trim removed 6 bases at V and 6 bases at J, leaving 7 bases unmatched. Germline lookup yields CDR1 SQVTM and CDR2 ANQGSEA. This CDR3 is CSVLDREGQPQHF. The CDR3 DNA follows: TGCAGCGTGCTGGACAGGGAAGGTCAGCCCCAGCATTTT.

The chain joins TRBV6-1 to TRBJ1-3; D possibly corresponds to TRBD1 (6 bases). Germline values: CDR1 MNHNS, CDR2 SASEGT. The CDR3 is 13 amino acids. Trimming removed 1 base at V and 8 bases at J, with 9 bases between. Here the CDR3 reads CASSEEGGYTIYF. Written as DNA, the CDR3 is TGTGCCAGCAGTGAAGAAGGGGGGTACACCATATATTTT.

In regard to this clonotype: At one end the junction does not follow the germline gene, possibly because of a read error. This CDR3 reads CASSHDHQGWDQLQHF. CDR3 nucleotides: TGCGCCAGCAGCCATGACCACCAGGGATGGGACCAGCTCCAGCATTTT. The chain has TRBV4-1 and TRBJ1-5, with D possibly TRBD1 on 5 matching bases. Germline V gene sequence: CDR1 MGHRA, CDR2 YSYEKL. The CDR3 is 16 amino acids.

Notes on this clonotype: A junction end diverges from the germline sequence, so it may reflect a read error. This chain links TRBV11-2 with TRBJ2-5; a possible D gene is TRBD2 (6 bases). Looked up from germline, CDR1 is SGHAT and CDR2 is FQNNGV. This CDR3 has 16 residues. As DNA, the CDR3 is TGTGCCAGCAGCTCTAACGGGAGAATGTACCAGGAGACCCAGTACTTC. Protein: CASSSNGRMYQETQYF.

Points on this clonotype: At one of its ends the junction is not consistent with the germline gene, which may arise from a read error. J is TRBJ1-5 and V is TRBV4-2, with a tentative D call TRBD1 (5 bases). The CDR3 covers 15 residues. Per germline, CDR1 LGHNA and CDR2 YNFKEQ. CDR3 in amino acids: CTSSQGETGDQPQHF. For the CDR3, the DNA is TGTACCAGCAGCCAAGGGGAAACAGGCGATCAGCCCCAGCATTTT.

Concerning this clonotype itself: A read error is possible here, since a much larger clone lies one base away. The CDR3 does not end in the conserved phenylalanine or tryptophan, so this is likely a read error. The J gene is TRBJ1-6, the V gene TRBV6-5; a weak D match, TRBD1 (6 bases). The germline V gene has CDR1 MNHEY and CDR2 SVGAGI. The CDR3 extends over 13 amino acids. Trimming left V 5 bases short and J 8 bases short, with 10 bases between. This CDR3 is CASSAGDDSPLHI. CDR3 in DNA: TGTGCCAGCAGTGCAGGGGACGATTCACCCCTCCACATT.

To note about this clonotype: It may be a read error: a sequence one base away is much more abundant. The V call is TRBV11-2, the J call TRBJ1-2; the match to TRBD1 covers 7 bases. J was trimmed by 0 bases and V by 2 bases; bases with no gene match: 6. This CDR3 is 16 amino acids long. The germline V gene encodes CDR1 SGHAT and CDR2 FQNNGV. The CDR3: CASSLNRGGSNYGYTF. The CDR3 bases are TGTGCCAGCAGCTTAAACAGGGGAGGCTCTAACTATGGCTACACCTTC.